This T cell receptor (beta chain) was found in a study of metastatic and nonmetastatic thyroid tumors. About the study: Comparison of repertoires was carried out across blood and tumor or nodule tissue from malignant and benign thyroid patients.

The authors' processing: Clinicopathological groups differed in CDR3, with these differences serving to build a distant-metastasis classifier for papillary thyroid cancer. Via MiXCR, TCRdb re-called the PCR reads. The V and J calls and clone size are TCRdb's, not the authors'. The table lists 20,000 to 25,000 clones, approximately 31% of them singletons. This clone has ten or more counts. As yet, its antigen is unknown. General study findings and limits: In blood and tumor, TCR beta diversity was reportedly significantly higher in malignant thyroid tumors than in benign nodules.

CDR3 length: 17 residues. V lost 2 bases and J lost 0; bases outside the gene matches: 9. Germline values: CDR1 LNHDA, CDR2 SQIVND (reference sequence). Every patient underwent thyroid surgery untreated. The chain employs TRBV19 and TRBJ1-1; 7 bases line up with TRBD1. This TCR was recovered from a female donor with papillary thyroid cancer or a benign thyroid nodule (not recorded which). Some clones in this sample may be carry-over from other donors' samples. Sample: blood. CDR3: CASSIIGGQKMNTEAFF. The DNA for the CDR3 is TGTGCCAGTAGTATAATAGGGGGACAGAAAATGAACACTGAAGCTTTCTTT.